The subject of this entry is one T cell receptor beta chain. Thawed, overnight-rested PBMC were stained with GMM-loaded CD1B tetramer, viability dye and anti-CD3, then sorted. C32 glucose monomycolate from Rhodococcus equi was loaded onto the CD1B tetramers. The V gene's germline CDR1 is SGHRS and CDR2 YFSETQ. After removal of 0 bases from V and 5 bases from J, the junction contained 5 bases not matched to a gene. CDR3 size: 15 residues. Sequencing of TCR-alpha and TCR-beta chains was unpaired. The assay was immunoSEQ multiplex PCR, and TCRdb's table has in-frame clones only and misses some. The profile covers 85,000 to 90,000 clones, with approximately 91% appearing a single time and less than 2.5% taken by the ten largest. These data come from a study of T cells in tuberculosis.

This TCR derives from an adult woman with latent tuberculosis. Material for sequencing was CD1b-GMM tetramer-negative cells sorted from PBMCs. The chain uses TRBV5-1 and TRBJ2-5; TRBD1 agrees at 9 bases. The CDR3, as DNA: TGCGCCAGCAGCTTGGACAGGGGGCGATGGGAGACCCAGTACTTC. Protein sequence: CASSLDRGRWETQYF. Based on the CDR3 plus reference TRBV5-1 and TRBJ2-5, the full variable domain is KAGVTQTPRYLIKTRGQQVTLSCSPISGHRSVSWYQQTPGQGLQFLFEYFSETQRNKGNFPGRFSGRQFSNSRSEMNVSTLELGDSALYLCASSLDRGRWETQYFGPGTRLLVL.